Listed below are T cell receptor beta chains from one sample, sequenced in a study of T-cell reconstitution after alpha-beta-depleted transplantation in children. TCRdb ran MiXCR on the PCR reads and lists one entry per CDR3 protein. The sample carries hundreds of thousands of distinct CDR3 sequences, 10% to 15% recorded once. The sample was PBMCs, mostly from graft donor cells, taken 360 days after TCRalphabeta/CD19-depleted stem cell transplant. The receptors were gathered from a male patient aged 10 to 17 who had a stem cell transplant for acute myeloid leukemia, so the T cells may come from the graft donor. The CDR3 runs from the conserved cysteine through the conserved F or W. Each record gives: D gene, clone size, V gene, J gene, CDR3 DNA, CDR3 protein. The D gene is left open where the match is weak. Clone size is stated in some rows and not others, as once, few, many or a class when expanded.

NA	many	TRBV10-3	TRBJ1-2	TGTGCCATCAGTGAAGTCGGGATCTCCACTCGTGGCTACACCTTC	CAISEVGISTRGYTF
NA	NA	TRBV4-2	TRBJ2-3	TGTGCCAGCAGCCAAGATCGAGGGGCAAACACAGATACGCAGTATTTT	CASSQDRGANTDTQYF
TRBD2	many	TRBV5-1	TRBJ2-7	TGCGCCAGCAGCCCCAGGACTAGTAGCTACGAGCAGTACTTC	CASSPRTSSYEQYF
TRBD1	NA	TRBV28	TRBJ1-1	TGTGCCAGCAGAACACCCGGGACAGGGGGTACTGAAGCTTTCTTT	CASRTPGTGGTEAFF
NA	many	TRBV29-1	TRBJ2-6	TGCAGCGTCGATAACTCTGGGGCCAACGTCCTGACTTTC	CSVDNSGANVLTF
TRBD2	few	TRBV4-3	TRBJ2-7	TGCGCCAGCAGCCAAGATCGGGACTATTCCTACGAGCAGTACTTC	CASSQDRDYSYEQYF
NA	few	TRBV20-1	TRBJ2-1	TGCAGTGCTAGAGCCGGGGGAGCTAGCTATGAGCAGTTCTTC	CSARAGGASYEQFF
TRBD2	few	TRBV5-1	TRBJ2-1	TGCGCCAGCAGCGGGGGACTAGCGGGAGTGAACATCTGGGATGAGCAGTTCTTC	CASSGGLAGVNIWDEQFF
TRBD2	few	TRBV5-6	TRBJ2-7	TGTGCCAGCAGCCTGACTAGCGGGAGGTGGACCTACGAGCAGTACTTC	CASSLTSGRWTYEQYF
NA	few	TRBV6-1	TRBJ2-7	TGTGCCAGCAGCCTCTATAGCGGTACCTACGAGCAGTACTTC	CASSLYSGTYEQYF
NA	NA	TRBV7-3	TRBJ2-1	TGTGCCAGCAGCTCCATCGGGTCCCTCTCCTACAATGAGCAGTTCTTC	CASSSIGSLSYNEQFF
TRBD1	few	TRBV12-3/TRBV12-4	TRBJ2-7	TGTGCCAGCAGTTTGGGAGGACAGGGGCAATACGAGCAGTACTTC	CASSLGGQGQYEQYF
TRBD2	NA	TRBV29-1	TRBJ2-1	TGCAGCGGAGAAACTAGCGGGGGTTACAATGAGCAGTTCTTC	CSGETSGGYNEQFF
NA	few	TRBV7-9	TRBJ2-2	TGTGCCAGCAGCCCGTCTACGAACACCGGGGAGCTGTTTTTT	CASSPSTNTGELFF
NA	NA	TRBV4-3	TRBJ2-7	TGCGCCAGCAGCCAAGATGGCGGTAGTGTCTACGAGCAGTACTTC	CASSQDGGSVYEQYF
TRBD1	NA	TRBV15	TRBJ2-5	TGTGCCACCAGCACCCTAGACAGGGCCCCCCAAGAGACCCAGTACTTC	CATSTLDRAPQETQYF
NA	few	TRBV29-1	TRBJ2-2	TGCAGCGTCCGGGAGTCCCACGGGGAGCTGTTTTTT	CSVRESHGELFF
TRBD2	NA	TRBV29-1	TRBJ2-1	TGCAGCGTTGGGACTAGCGGGAGGATTGACAATGAGCAGTTCTTC	CSVGTSGRIDNEQFF
TRBD2	NA	TRBV7-3	TRBJ2-1	TGTGCCAGCAGCTTATGGGCTAGCGGGAGATCGCAGTTCTTC	CASSLWASGRSQFF
TRBD2	NA	TRBV4-1	TRBJ2-1	TGCGCCAGCGGGGGAGCGGGAGGTCTCTACAATGAGCAGTTCTTC	CASGGAGGLYNEQFF
TRBD2	NA	TRBV4-3	TRBJ2-1	TGCGCCAGCAGCCATTCCTGGGGGGGGATGGCGGGAGCGGATGAGCAGTTCTTC	CASSHSWGGMAGADEQFF
TRBD1	many	TRBV29-1	TRBJ2-7	TGCAGCGCAGGGACAGGCGAGCAGTACTTC	CSAGTGEQYF
NA	many	TRBV15	TRBJ1-3	TGTGCCACCAGCAGAGATCGGGACGGAAACACCATATATTTT	CATSRDRDGNTIYF
NA	NA	TRBV6-5	TRBJ2-7	TGTGCCAGCAGCCGCTCGAGTGGACAGTCCTACGAGCAGTACTTC	CASSRSSGQSYEQYF
NA	few	TRBV12-3/TRBV12-4	TRBJ2-5	TGTGCCAGCAGGAGAGGGGAGGTACAAGAGACCCAGTACTTC	CASRRGEVQETQYF
TRBD2	few	TRBV28	TRBJ2-1	TGTGCCAGCAGTTTATGGGGCAGGAGGGCGGGAGCTGACAATGAGCAGTTCTTC	CASSLWGRRAGADNEQFF
TRBD1	many	TRBV5-1	TRBJ2-5	TGCGCCAGCAGCTTGGGCCCCTCGGGACAGGCTGGGGAGACCCAGTACTTC	CASSLGPSGQAGETQYF
NA	few	TRBV9	TRBJ2-1	TGTGCCAGCAGCGTAGGTCCGAGCCGGCAGTTCTTC	CASSVGPSRQFF
TRBD2	few	TRBV7-2	TRBJ2-7	TGTGCCAGCAGCATTAGTGTCGCTAGCGGGAGTAGCGAGCAGTACTTC	CASSISVASGSSEQYF
NA	NA	TRBV19	TRBJ2-5	TGTGCCAGTAGTATAGTCGGGACCGGCAGGGAGACCCAGTACTTC	CASSIVGTGRETQYF
TRBD2	NA	TRBV25-1	TRBJ2-1	TGTGCCAGCAGTGGACCCGGACTAGCGGTATACAATGAGCAGTTCTTC	CASSGPGLAVYNEQFF
NA	many	TRBV28	TRBJ2-3	TGTGCCAGCAGTTTGTTCCCCCGAGGGAGAGCAGATACGCAGTATTTT	CASSLFPRGRADTQYF
NA	few	TRBV6-5	TRBJ2-1	TGTGCCAGCAGTTTGGAGACTAGGACTGAGCAGTTCTTC	CASSLETRTEQFF
NA	NA	TRBV18	TRBJ1-5	TGTGCCAGCTCACCACAGAATGTAAGGGGGTTCAATCAGCCCCAGCATTTT	CASSPQNVRGFNQPQHF
TRBD2	NA	TRBV20-1	TRBJ2-1	TGCAGTGCTAGAGATCGCCTAGCGGGAGGCAATGAGCAGTTCTTC	CSARDRLAGGNEQFF
TRBD2	few	TRBV10-2	TRBJ2-5	TGCGCCAGCAGTGACCACCGGGGGGCCCAGTACTTC	CASSDHRGAQYF
TRBD1	NA	TRBV28	TRBJ2-3	TGTGCCAGCAGTTTACCGGACAGGGGAAAGAACACAGATACGCAGTATTTT	CASSLPDRGKNTDTQYF
NA	NA	TRBV5-1	TRBJ1-4	TGCGCCAGCAGCTTGGAGGAGGGGCCCAAATCCGAAAAACTGTTTTTT	CASSLEEGPKSEKLFF
NA	NA	TRBV29-1	TRBJ2-5	TGCAGCACCGTGGGTCTCTTAGGGGGGGAGACCCAGTACTTC	CSTVGLLGGETQYF
TRBD2	NA	TRBV20-1	TRBJ2-7	TGCAGTGCTAGGTTAGCGGGGGTTGACTACGAGCAGTACTTC	CSARLAGVDYEQYF
NA	NA	TRBV7-6	TRBJ2-6	TGTGCCAGCAGCTACCGTGGGGTCTCTGGGGCCAACGTCCTGACTTTC	CASSYRGVSGANVLTF
TRBD1	NA	TRBV6-2/TRBV6-3	TRBJ2-7	TGTGCCAGCATAAGAACAGGGGGATACTACGAGCAGTACTTC	CASIRTGGYYEQYF
NA	NA	TRBV15	TRBJ2-7	TGTGCCACCAGCCCAGTTGGACTCCCCTACGAGCAGTACTTC	CATSPVGLPYEQYF
NA	few	TRBV6-2/TRBV6-3	TRBJ2-7	TGTGCCAGCAGTCAGACTTCGAAAGAGGAGTACGAGCAGTACTTC	CASSQTSKEEYEQYF
NA	many	TRBV29-1	TRBJ2-2	TGCAGCGCAGTACAGGGGAGGGACACCGGGGAGCTGTTTTTT	CSAVQGRDTGELFF
NA	many	TRBV6-2/TRBV6-3	TRBJ2-1	TGTGCCAGCAGTCGGGACCGGGAGCAGTTCTTC	CASSRDREQFF
TRBD2	many	TRBV7-6	TRBJ2-7	TGTGCCAGCAGCTTACGGGGGGTGAACTACGAGCAGTACTTC	CASSLRGVNYEQYF
TRBD1	NA	TRBV7-2	TRBJ2-1	TGTGCCAGCAGGTTTCGACAGGGGCCCTACAATGAGCAGTTCTTC	CASRFRQGPYNEQFF
TRBD1	few	TRBV9	TRBJ2-2	TGTGCCAGCAGCGTAGGAAAAGGACAGGGGACCGGGGAGCTGTTTTTT	CASSVGKGQGTGELFF
NA	few	TRBV5-1	TRBJ2-1	TGCGCCAGCAGCCCCACACCGGCCCCAGCGCGAGGTGAGCAGTTCTTC	CASSPTPAPARGEQFF
NA	NA	TRBV12-3/TRBV12-4	TRBJ2-1	TGTGCCAGCAGTTTCACAGCAACCTACAATGAGCAGTTCTTC	CASSFTATYNEQFF
NA	many	TRBV20-1	TRBJ2-7	TGCAGTGCTAGAGATACCATTATACTCGAGCAGTACTTC	CSARDTIILEQYF
NA	few	TRBV29-1	TRBJ2-5	TGCAGCGCTGGGTGGGGGACTTCGGGGACCCAGTACTTC	CSAGWGTSGTQYF